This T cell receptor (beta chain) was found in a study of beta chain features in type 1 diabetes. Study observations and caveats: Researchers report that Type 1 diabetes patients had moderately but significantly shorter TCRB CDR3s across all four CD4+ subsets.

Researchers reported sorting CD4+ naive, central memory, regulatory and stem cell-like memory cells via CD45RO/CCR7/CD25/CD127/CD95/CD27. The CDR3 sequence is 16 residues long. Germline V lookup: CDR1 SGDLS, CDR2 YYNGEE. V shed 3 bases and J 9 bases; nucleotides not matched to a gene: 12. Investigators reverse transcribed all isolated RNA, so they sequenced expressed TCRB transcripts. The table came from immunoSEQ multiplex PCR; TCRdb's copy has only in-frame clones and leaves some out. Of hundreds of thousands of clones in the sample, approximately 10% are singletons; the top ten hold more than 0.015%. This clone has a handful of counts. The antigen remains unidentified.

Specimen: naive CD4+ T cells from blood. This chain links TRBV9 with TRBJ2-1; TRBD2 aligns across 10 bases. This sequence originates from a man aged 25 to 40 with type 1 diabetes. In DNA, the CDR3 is TGTGCCAGCAGCGGTACCGGGACTAGCGTATGGGGTGAGCAGTTCTTC. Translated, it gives CASSGTGTSVWGEQFF.